Listed below are T cell receptor beta chains from one sample, sequenced in a study of T cell responses to AZD1222 COVID-19 vaccine. Method: immunoSEQ multiplex PCR; TCRdb's copy keeps in-frame clones and lacks some. Found here are approximately 140,000 clones, around 94% of them singletons; the top ten hold 9% to 9.5%. The sequencing used peripheral blood, collected 28 days after the second AZD1222 dose. These receptor sequences come from an adult who received the AZD1222 COVID-19 vaccine. The CDR3 runs from the conserved cysteine through the conserved F or W. The D gene is left open where the match is weak. Size is omitted from some rows. Given values are once, few, many or a class for expanded clones.

V gene: TRBV10-3
D gene: -
J gene: TRBJ1-5
clone size: few
CDR3 protein: CAISGDILDQPQHF
CDR3 DNA: TGTGCCATCAGTGGTGACATTTTAGATCAGCCCCAGCATTTT

V gene: TRBV7-9
D gene: TRBD1
J gene: TRBJ1-2
clone size: -
CDR3 protein: CASSQDRGGGYTF
CDR3 DNA: TGTGCCAGCAGCCAGGACAGGGGAGGAGGCTACACCTTC

V gene: TRBV9
D gene: TRBD2
J gene: TRBJ2-7
clone size: -
CDR3 protein: CASSVGTSGIYEQYF
CDR3 DNA: TGTGCCAGCAGCGTAGGGACTAGCGGGATCTACGAGCAGTACTTC

V gene: TRBV27
D gene: -
J gene: TRBJ2-1
clone size: -
CDR3 protein: CASSTYNEQFF
CDR3 DNA: TGTGCCAGCAGTACCTACAATGAGCAGTTCTTC

V gene: TRBV28
D gene: TRBD1
J gene: TRBJ2-2
clone size: -
CDR3 protein: CASSTTGDHTGELFF
CDR3 DNA: TGTGCCAGCAGCACGACAGGGGATCACACCGGGGAGCTGTTTTTT

V gene: TRBV2
D gene: -
J gene: TRBJ1-5
clone size: -
CDR3 protein: CASSAQFSNQPQHF
CDR3 DNA: TGTGCCAGCAGCGCTCAGTTTAGCAATCAGCCCCAGCATTTT

V gene: TRBV7-6
D gene: -
J gene: TRBJ2-2
clone size: -
CDR3 protein: CASSPRLYTGELFF
CDR3 DNA: TGTGCCAGCAGCCCCCGTCTGTACACCGGGGAGCTGTTTTTT

V gene: TRBV7-9
D gene: -
J gene: TRBJ2-2
clone size: once
CDR3 protein: CASSLGVNTGELFF
CDR3 DNA: TGTGCCAGCAGCTTAGGTGTCAACACCGGGGAGCTGTTTTTT

V gene: TRBV5-6
D gene: -
J gene: TRBJ1-2
clone size: -
CDR3 protein: CASSLWTSLENYGYTF
CDR3 DNA: TGTGCCAGCAGCTTGTGGACCTCCCTGGAGAACTATGGCTACACCTTC

V gene: TRBV2
D gene: -
J gene: TRBJ1-2
clone size: -
CDR3 protein: CASRPGPFNYGYTF
CDR3 DNA: TGTGCCAGCAGACCGGGACCTTTTAACTATGGCTACACCTTC

V gene: TRBV23-1
D gene: -
J gene: TRBJ1-1
clone size: -
CDR3 protein: CASRTTEAFF
CDR3 DNA: TGCGCCAGCCGGACGACTGAAGCTTTCTTT

V gene: TRBV5-1
D gene: -
J gene: TRBJ2-1
clone size: -
CDR3 protein: CASSLPPSSYNEQFF
CDR3 DNA: TGCGCCAGCAGCTTGCCCCCTAGCTCCTACAATGAGCAGTTCTTC

V gene: TRBV18
D gene: TRBD1
J gene: TRBJ1-1
clone size: -
CDR3 protein: CASSEGTERNTEAFF
CDR3 DNA: TGTGCCAGTTCAGAGGGGACAGAAAGGAACACTGAAGCTTTCTTT

V gene: TRBV19
D gene: TRBD1
J gene: TRBJ1-5
clone size: -
CDR3 protein: CASSTTGQGGQPQHF
CDR3 DNA: TGTGCCAGTAGTACAACGGGACAGGGAGGTCAGCCCCAGCATTTT

V gene: TRBV6-5
D gene: -
J gene: TRBJ1-1
clone size: -
CDR3 protein: CASSYGRGGEAFF
CDR3 DNA: TGTGCCAGCAGTTACGGGCGGGGAGGCGAAGCTTTCTTT

V gene: TRBV18
D gene: TRBD1
J gene: TRBJ1-5
clone size: -
CDR3 protein: CASSPAMGQGLNSNQPQHF
CDR3 DNA: TGTGCCAGCTCACCGGCTATGGGACAGGGATTGAATAGCAATCAGCCCCAGCATTTT

V gene: TRBV4-2
D gene: TRBD2
J gene: TRBJ2-1
clone size: once
CDR3 protein: CASSQDPSGRAVRFF
CDR3 DNA: TGTGCCAGCAGCCAAGACCCTAGCGGGAGGGCCGTGCGGTTCTTC

V gene: TRBV5-4
D gene: TRBD1
J gene: TRBJ1-1
clone size: -
CDR3 protein: CASTRQGYDTEAFF
CDR3 DNA: TGTGCCAGCACAAGACAGGGGTACGACACTGAAGCTTTCTTT

V gene: TRBV2
D gene: -
J gene: TRBJ1-6
clone size: -
CDR3 protein: CAIQLRQSDSDSPLHF
CDR3 DNA: TGTGCCATCCAACTACGTCAATCGGACTCCGATTCACCCCTCCACTTT

V gene: TRBV29-1
D gene: TRBD2
J gene: TRBJ2-3
clone size: -
CDR3 protein: CSVSRLAGAADTQYF
CDR3 DNA: TGCAGCGTAAGCCGACTAGCGGGGGCGGCAGATACGCAGTATTTT

V gene: TRBV9
D gene: -
J gene: TRBJ1-3
clone size: -
CDR3 protein: CASSVGGSSSGNTIYF
CDR3 DNA: TGTGCCAGCAGCGTAGGGGGCAGCTCCTCTGGAAACACCATATATTTT

V gene: TRBV3-1/TRBV3-2
D gene: -
J gene: TRBJ2-1
clone size: once
CDR3 protein: CASSFDMGTTYNEQFF
CDR3 DNA: TGTGCCAGCAGCTTCGACATGGGGACGACCTACAATGAGCAGTTCTTC